This TCR beta chain was captured by sequencing in a study of shared clonotypes between healthy human individuals. The CDR3 loop spans 16 amino acids. V shed 5 bases and J 4 bases; nucleotides not matched to a gene: 9. Germline assignment: CDR1 SGHVS and CDR2 FQNEAQ. Clones were read by immunoSEQ multiplex PCR, and TCRdb kept only the in-frame ones, dropping some. The sample has about half a million clones, 75% to 85% seen once. This TCR was sampled from a woman aged 40 to 55 in good health. Some clones in this sample may be carry-over from other donors' samples. Sequencing was carried out using PBMCs. V gene TRBV7-8 combines with J gene TRBJ1-3; 9 nucleotides match TRBD1. The chain's CDR3 is CASSLRQGGSGNTIYF. The CDR3 coding sequence is TGTGCCAGCAGCCTACGACAGGGGGGGTCCGGAAACACCATATATTTT.